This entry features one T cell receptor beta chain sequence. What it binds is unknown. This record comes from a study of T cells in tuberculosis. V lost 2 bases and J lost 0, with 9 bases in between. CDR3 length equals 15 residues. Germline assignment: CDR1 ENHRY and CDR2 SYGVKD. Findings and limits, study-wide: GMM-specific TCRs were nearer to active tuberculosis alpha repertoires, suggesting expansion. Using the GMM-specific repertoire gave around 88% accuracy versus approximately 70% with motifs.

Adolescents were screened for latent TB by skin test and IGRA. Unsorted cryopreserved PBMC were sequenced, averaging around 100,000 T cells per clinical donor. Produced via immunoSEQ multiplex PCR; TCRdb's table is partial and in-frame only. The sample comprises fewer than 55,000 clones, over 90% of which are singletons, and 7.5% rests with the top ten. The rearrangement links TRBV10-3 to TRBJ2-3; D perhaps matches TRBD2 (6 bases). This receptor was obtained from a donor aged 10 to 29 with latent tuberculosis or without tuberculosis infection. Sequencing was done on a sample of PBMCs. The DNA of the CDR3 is TGTGCCATCAGTGAGGTAGCGGATAGCACAGATACGCAGTATTTT. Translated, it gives CAISEVADSTDTQYF.